One sample yielded the 7 T cell receptor beta chains listed below, sequenced in a study of blood T cell repertoires in COVID-19. Sequencing was performed with immunoSEQ multiplex PCR; in TCRdb, only in-frame clones are kept and a portion is missing. The data contain about 310,000 clones, about 88% of them seen just once; the ten biggest clones take up 9.5%. Specimen: PBMCs or T cells enriched from blood (not recorded which). These receptors all stem from a woman in her forties who had recovered from COVID-19.

This clone was observed a handful of times. The V gene is TRBV23-1, the J gene TRBJ1-2; a weak D match, TRBD1 (6 bases). TRBV23-1 is classed as an ORF, of uncertain function. V shed 11 bases and J shed 8 bases, with 21 bases lying between them. This CDR3 has 13 residues. The CDR3, as DNA: TGCGCCTTCTCAAGAGGGGGGGCGCGCGGCTACACCTTC. It translates to CAFSRGGARGYTF.

The V and J genes are TRBV6-2 or TRBV6-3 and TRBJ2-3; 10 bases agree with TRBD2. The germline V gene has CDR1 MNHEY and CDR2 SVGEGT. V was pared by 0 bases and J by 0 bases, with 9 bases of the junction left unmatched. The CDR3 covers 19 residues. CDR3 DNA sequence: TGTGCCAGCAGTTACTCCCGGACTAGCGGTGAATATAGCACAGATACGCAGTATTTT. Protein: CASSYSRTSGEYSTDTQYF.

CDR3 sequence: CASSLGSTLDGYTF. As DNA, the CDR3 is TGTGCCAGCAGTTTGGGCAGCACCCTGGATGGCTACACCTTC. V usage is TRBV27 and J usage is TRBJ1-2; D ambiguous. Trimming left V 3 bases short and J 6 bases short, with 14 bases between. CDR1 and CDR2 from the germline V gene are MNHEY and SMNVEV (reference sequence). The CDR3 covers 14 residues.

The chain links TRBV29-1 to TRBJ1-2; no firm D call. The V and J ends lost 3 bases and 0 bases respectively, with 8 bases between them. The CDR3 covers 13 residues. Germline assignment: CDR1 SQVTM and CDR2 ANQGSEA. For the CDR3, the DNA is TGCAGCGTTGATCGGGATACTAACTATGGCTACACCTTC. It codes for CSVDRDTNYGYTF.

This clone was seen more than once but under ten times. The chain couples TRBV7-2 to TRBJ1-6; 10 nucleotides line up with TRBD1. The CDR3 spans 15 residues. The junction had 7 bases not matched to a gene; V was cut back by 5 bases and J by 9 bases. In germline, CDR1 is SGHTA, CDR2 FQGNSA. Here the CDR3 DNA reads TGTGCCAGCAGCCGTCCGGGACAGGGGATTTCACCCCTCCACTTT. Its protein is CASSRPGQGISPLHF.

This chain links TRBV19 with TRBJ1-5; the D gene is possibly TRBD1 (5 bases). Germline V gene lookup returns CDR1 LNHDA and CDR2 SQIVND (reference sequence). The CDR3 runs 14 residues. V shed 3 bases and J shed 5 bases, with 11 bases lying between them. CDR3 sequence: CASSIQGSDQPQHF. The DNA for the CDR3 is TGTGCCAGTAGTATCCAGGGCAGCGATCAGCCCCAGCATTTT.

The rearrangement links TRBV5-6 to TRBJ2-2, with D unclear. V was trimmed by 1 base and J by 3 bases, leaving 7 bases between them. CDR3 length equals 14 residues. Germline CDR1 is SGHDT and CDR2 is YYEEEE. CDR3 bases: TGTGCCAGCAGCTTGATGCCGGACACCGGGGAGCTGTTTTTT. Translating gives CASSLMPDTGELFF.